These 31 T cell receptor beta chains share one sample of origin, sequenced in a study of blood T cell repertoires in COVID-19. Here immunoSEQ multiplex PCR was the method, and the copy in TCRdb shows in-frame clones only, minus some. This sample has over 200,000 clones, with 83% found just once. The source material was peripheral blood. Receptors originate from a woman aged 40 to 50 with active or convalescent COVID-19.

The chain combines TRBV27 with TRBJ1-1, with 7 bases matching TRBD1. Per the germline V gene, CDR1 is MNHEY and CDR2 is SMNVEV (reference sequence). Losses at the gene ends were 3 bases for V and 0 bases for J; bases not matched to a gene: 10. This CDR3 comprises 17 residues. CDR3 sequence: CASSLGEGQTMNTEAFF. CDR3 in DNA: TGTGCCAGCAGTTTGGGAGAGGGACAGACGATGAACACTGAAGCTTTCTTT.

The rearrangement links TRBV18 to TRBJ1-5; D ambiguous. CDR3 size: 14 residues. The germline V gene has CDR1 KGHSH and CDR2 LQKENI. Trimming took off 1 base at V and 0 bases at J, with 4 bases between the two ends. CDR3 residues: CASSPRDSNQPQHF. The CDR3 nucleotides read TGTGCCAGCTCACCACGCGATAGCAATCAGCCCCAGCATTTT.

The CDR3 DNA reads as TGTGCCACCAGTGACCCCGGACAGCGTCGGGAGACCCAGTACTTC. This sequence encodes CATSDPGQRRETQYF. The V gene is TRBV24-1, the J gene TRBJ2-5; TRBD1 is a possible D gene (6 bases). The germline V gene encodes CDR1 KGHDR and CDR2 SFDVKD. CDR3 length: 15 residues. Trimming pared 4 bases from V and 5 bases from J, leaving 16 bases between.

For the CDR3, the DNA is TGTGCCAGCAGCTTTATGACTACCGCGAACACCGGGGAGCTGTTTTTT. This translates into CASSFMTTANTGELFF. This chain joins TRBV7-3 and TRBJ2-2, with a weak D call TRBD2 (5 bases). With 3 bases removed from V and 0 bases from J, the gap between germline ends came to 11 bases. The CDR3 runs to 16 residues. Germline V gives CDR1 SGHTA, CDR2 FQGTGA.

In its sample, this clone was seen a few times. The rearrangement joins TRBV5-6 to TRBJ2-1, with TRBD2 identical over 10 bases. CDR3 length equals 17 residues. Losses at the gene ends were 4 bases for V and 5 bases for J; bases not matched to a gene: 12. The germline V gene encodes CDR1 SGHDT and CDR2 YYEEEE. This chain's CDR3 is CASSRGVSGRAHNEQFF. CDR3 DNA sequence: TGTGCCAGCAGCAGGGGGGTAAGCGGGAGGGCCCACAATGAGCAGTTCTTC.

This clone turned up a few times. The DNA for the CDR3 is TGTGCCAGCCGTAAGCGGGCCGAAGGGGAGACCCAGTACTTC. Encoded protein: CASRKRAEGETQYF. V is TRBV5-4 and J is TRBJ2-5, with a possible D match to TRBD2 (6 bases). The CDR3 is 14 residues long. The V end was cut by 7 bases, the J end by 5 bases, with 18 bases between. From germline, CDR1 is SGHNT and CDR2 YYREEE (reference sequence).

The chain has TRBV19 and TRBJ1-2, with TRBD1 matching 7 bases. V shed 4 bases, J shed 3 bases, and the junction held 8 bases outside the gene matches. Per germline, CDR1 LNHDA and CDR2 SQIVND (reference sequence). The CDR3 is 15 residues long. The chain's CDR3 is CASSNPDRPYYGYTF. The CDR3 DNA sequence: TGTGCCAGTAGTAATCCGGACAGGCCCTACTATGGCTACACCTTC.

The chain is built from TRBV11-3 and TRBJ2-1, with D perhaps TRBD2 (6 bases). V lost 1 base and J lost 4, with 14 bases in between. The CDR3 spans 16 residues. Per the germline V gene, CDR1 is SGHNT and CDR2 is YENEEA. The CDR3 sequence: CASSLGPGGAYNEQFF. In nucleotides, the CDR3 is TGTGCCAGCAGCTTAGGACCTGGCGGGGCGTACAATGAGCAGTTCTTC.

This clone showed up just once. DNA of the CDR3: TGTGCCAGCAGCTTGGCGGCGGGCAATCAGCCCCAGCATTTT. It is translated as CASSLAAGNQPQHF. The V call is TRBV5-5, the J call TRBJ1-5; the D is unclear. Germline assignment: CDR1 SGHKS and CDR2 YYEKEE (reference sequence). V was clipped by 0 bases and J by 2 bases, with 6 bases between them. The CDR3 runs to 14 residues.

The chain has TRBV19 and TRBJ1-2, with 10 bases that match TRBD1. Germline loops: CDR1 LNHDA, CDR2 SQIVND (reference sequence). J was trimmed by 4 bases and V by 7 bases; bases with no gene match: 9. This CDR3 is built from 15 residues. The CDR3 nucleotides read TGTGCCAGTACCCTGACAGGGGGCGCGAGCTATGGCTACACCTTC. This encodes CASTLTGGASYGYTF.

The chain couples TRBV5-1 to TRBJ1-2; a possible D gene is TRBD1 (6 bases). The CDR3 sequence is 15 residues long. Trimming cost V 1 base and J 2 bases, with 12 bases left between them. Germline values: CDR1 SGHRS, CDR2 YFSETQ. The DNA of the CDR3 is TGCGCCAGCAGCTTGAGTCGGCAGGGGAACTATGGCTACACCTTC. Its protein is CASSLSRQGNYGYTF.

The CDR3 loop reads CASTRGQGAIMNTEAFF. In DNA, the CDR3 is TGTGCCAGTACCCGGGGACAGGGGGCTATTATGAACACTGAAGCTTTCTTT. This chain links TRBV19 with TRBJ1-1; 12 nucleotides align to TRBD1. CDR1 is LNHDA and CDR2 is SQIVND in the germline V gene (reference sequence). The CDR3 covers 17 residues. Trimming took 7 bases from V and 0 from J; bases not matched to a gene: 9.

DNA of the CDR3: TGCGCCAGCAGTCGCGGCGGGACAGGGGGAGGCACCGGGGAGCTGTTTTTT. It is translated as CASSRGGTGGGTGELFF. The V call is TRBV4-1, the J call TRBJ2-2; 11 nucleotides align to TRBD1. This CDR3 is built from 17 residues. The V segment lost 6 bases and the J segment 4 bases; nucleotides outside the gene matches: 10. Germline-derived CDR1 and CDR2 are MGHRA and YSYEKL.

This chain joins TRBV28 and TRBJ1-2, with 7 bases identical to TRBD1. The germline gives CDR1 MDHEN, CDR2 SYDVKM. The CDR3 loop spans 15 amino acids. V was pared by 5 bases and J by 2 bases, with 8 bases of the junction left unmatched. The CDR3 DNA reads TGTGCCAGCAGTGCCCGAACGGGACAGAACTATGGCTACACCTTC. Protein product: CASSARTGQNYGYTF.

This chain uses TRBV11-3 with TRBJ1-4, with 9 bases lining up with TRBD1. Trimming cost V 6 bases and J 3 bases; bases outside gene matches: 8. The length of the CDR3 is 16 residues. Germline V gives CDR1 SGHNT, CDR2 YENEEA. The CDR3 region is CASRKRTGEANEKLFF. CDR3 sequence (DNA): TGTGCCAGCAGGAAACGGACAGGGGAAGCTAATGAAAAACTGTTTTTT.

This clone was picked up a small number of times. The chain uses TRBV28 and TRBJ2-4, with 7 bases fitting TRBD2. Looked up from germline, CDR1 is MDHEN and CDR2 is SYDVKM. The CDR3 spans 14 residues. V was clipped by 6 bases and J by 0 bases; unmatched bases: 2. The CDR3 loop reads CASSPGGAKNIQYF. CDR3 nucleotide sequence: TGTGCCAGCAGCCCGGGGGGAGCCAAAAACATTCAGTACTTC.

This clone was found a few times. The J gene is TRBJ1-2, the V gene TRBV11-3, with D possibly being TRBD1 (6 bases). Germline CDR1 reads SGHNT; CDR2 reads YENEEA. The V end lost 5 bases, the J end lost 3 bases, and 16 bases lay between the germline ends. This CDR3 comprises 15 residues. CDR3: CASSENGQLDYGYTF. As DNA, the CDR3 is TGTGCCAGCAGCGAAAACGGACAGCTGGACTATGGCTACACCTTC.

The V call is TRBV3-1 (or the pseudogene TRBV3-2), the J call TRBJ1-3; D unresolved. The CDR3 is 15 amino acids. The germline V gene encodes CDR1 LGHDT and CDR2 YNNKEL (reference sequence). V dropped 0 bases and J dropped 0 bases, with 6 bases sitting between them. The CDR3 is CASSQEGDSGNTIYF. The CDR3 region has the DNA TGTGCCAGCAGCCAAGAGGGCGACTCTGGAAACACCATATATTTT.

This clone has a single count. The DNA of the CDR3 is TGTGCCAGCCGGGACACAGGGAATGAAAAACTGTTTTTT. Translated: CASRDTGNEKLFF. The V and J genes are TRBV19 and TRBJ1-4; D is possibly TRBD1 (6 bases). Germline V gene data show CDR1 as LNHDA and CDR2 as SQIVND (reference sequence). This CDR3 comprises 13 residues. V lost 9 bases and J lost 5, with 13 bases in between.

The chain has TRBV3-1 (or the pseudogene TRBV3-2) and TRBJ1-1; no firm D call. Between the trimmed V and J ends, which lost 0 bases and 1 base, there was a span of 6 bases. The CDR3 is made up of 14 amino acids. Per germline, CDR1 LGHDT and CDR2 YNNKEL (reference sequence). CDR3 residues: CASSQDWRNTEAFF. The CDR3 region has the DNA TGTGCCAGCAGCCAAGATTGGAGGAACACTGAAGCTTTCTTT.

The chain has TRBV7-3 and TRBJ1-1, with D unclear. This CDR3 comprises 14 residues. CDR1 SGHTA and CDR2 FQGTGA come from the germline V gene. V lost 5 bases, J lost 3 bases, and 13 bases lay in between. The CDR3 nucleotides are TGTGCCAGCAGCCCGGGATTTCGGGACACTGAAGCTTTCTTT. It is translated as CASSPGFRDTEAFF.

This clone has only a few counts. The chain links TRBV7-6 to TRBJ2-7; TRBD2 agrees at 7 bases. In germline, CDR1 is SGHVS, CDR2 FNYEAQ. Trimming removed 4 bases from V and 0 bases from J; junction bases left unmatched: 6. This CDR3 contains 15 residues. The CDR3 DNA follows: TGTGCCAGCAGCTCAATGGGGGGGAACTCCTACGAGCAGTACTTC. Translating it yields CASSSMGGNSYEQYF.

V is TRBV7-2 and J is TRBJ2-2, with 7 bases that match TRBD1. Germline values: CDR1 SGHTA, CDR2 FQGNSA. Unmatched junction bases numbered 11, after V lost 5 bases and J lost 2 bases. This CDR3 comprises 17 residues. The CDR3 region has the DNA TGTGCCAGCAGCCACTCCCTGACAGGGCCCAACACCGGGGAGCTGTTTTTT. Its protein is CASSHSLTGPNTGELFF.

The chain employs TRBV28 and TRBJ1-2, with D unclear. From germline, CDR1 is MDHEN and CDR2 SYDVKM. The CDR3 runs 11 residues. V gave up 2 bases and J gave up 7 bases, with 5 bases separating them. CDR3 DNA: TGTGCCAGCAGTTTAGGCCCTGGCTACACCTTC. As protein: CASSLGPGYTF.

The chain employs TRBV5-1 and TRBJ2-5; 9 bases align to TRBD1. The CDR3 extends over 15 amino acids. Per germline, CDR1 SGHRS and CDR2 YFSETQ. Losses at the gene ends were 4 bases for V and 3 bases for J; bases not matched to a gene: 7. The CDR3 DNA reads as TGCGCCAGCAGCGTCGGGACAGGGAATAAAGAGACCCAGTACTTC. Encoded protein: CASSVGTGNKETQYF.

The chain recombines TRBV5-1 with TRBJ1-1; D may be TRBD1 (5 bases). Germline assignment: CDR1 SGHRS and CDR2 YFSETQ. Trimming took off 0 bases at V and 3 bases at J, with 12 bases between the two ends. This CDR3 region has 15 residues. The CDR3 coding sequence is TGCGCCAGCAGCTTGGTGGGGCGGTGGGACACTGAAGCTTTCTTT. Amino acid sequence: CASSLVGRWDTEAFF. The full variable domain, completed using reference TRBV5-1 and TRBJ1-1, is KAGVTQTPRYLIKTRGQQVTLSCSPISGHRSVSWYQQTPGQGLQFLFEYFSETQRNKGNFPGRFSGRQFSNSRSEMNVSTLELGDSALYLCASSLVGRWDTEAFFGQGTRLTVV.

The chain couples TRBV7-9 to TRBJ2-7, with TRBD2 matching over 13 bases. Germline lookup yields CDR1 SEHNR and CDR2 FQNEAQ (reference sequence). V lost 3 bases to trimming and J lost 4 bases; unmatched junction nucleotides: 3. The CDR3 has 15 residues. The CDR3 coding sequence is TGTGCCAGCAGCTTGGGACTAGCGGGGCTTTACGAGCAGTACTTC. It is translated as CASSLGLAGLYEQYF. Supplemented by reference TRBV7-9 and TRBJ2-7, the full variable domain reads DTGVSQNPRHKITKRGQNVTFRCDPISEHNRLYWYRQTLGQGPEFLTYFQNEAQLEKSRLLSDRFSAERPKGSFSTLEIQRTEQGDSAMYLCASSLGLAGLYEQYFGPGTRLTVT.

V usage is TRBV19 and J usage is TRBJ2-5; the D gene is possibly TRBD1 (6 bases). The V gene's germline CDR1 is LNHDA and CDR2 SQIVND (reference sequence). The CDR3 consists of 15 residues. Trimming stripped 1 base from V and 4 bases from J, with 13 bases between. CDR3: CASSIGRGWRETQYF. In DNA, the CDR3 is TGTGCCAGTAGTATAGGCAGGGGTTGGCGAGAGACCCAGTACTTC.

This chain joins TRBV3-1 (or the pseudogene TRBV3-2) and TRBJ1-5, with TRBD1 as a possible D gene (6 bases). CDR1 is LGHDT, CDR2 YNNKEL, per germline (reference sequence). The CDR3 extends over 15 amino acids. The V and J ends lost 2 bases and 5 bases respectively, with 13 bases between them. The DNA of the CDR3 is TGTGCCAGCAGCCAATTTACAGGGATCTATCAGCCCCAGCATTTT. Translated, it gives CASSQFTGIYQPQHF.

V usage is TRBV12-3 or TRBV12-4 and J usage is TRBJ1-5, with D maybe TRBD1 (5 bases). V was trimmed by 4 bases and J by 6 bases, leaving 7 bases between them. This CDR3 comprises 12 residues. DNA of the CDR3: TGTGCCAGCAGTTCCCAGGGTCAGCCCCAGCATTTT. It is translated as CASSSQGQPQHF.

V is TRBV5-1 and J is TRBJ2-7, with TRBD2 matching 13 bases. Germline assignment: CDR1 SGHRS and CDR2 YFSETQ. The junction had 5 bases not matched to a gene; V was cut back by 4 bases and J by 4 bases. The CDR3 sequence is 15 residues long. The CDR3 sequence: CASSPRTSGGYEQYF. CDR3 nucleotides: TGCGCCAGCAGCCCACGGACTAGCGGGGGTTACGAGCAGTACTTC.